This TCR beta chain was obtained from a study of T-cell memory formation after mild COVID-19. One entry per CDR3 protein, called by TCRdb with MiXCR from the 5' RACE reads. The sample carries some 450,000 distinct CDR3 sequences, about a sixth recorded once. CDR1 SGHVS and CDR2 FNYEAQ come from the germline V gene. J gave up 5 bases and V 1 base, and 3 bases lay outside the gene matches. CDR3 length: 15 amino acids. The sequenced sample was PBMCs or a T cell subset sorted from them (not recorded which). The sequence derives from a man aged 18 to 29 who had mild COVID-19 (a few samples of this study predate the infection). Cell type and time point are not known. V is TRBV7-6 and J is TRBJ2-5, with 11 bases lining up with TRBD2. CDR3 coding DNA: TGTGCCAGCAGCTTAGGGGCTAGCGGGGGGGAGACCCAGTACTTC. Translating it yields CASSLGASGGETQYF.